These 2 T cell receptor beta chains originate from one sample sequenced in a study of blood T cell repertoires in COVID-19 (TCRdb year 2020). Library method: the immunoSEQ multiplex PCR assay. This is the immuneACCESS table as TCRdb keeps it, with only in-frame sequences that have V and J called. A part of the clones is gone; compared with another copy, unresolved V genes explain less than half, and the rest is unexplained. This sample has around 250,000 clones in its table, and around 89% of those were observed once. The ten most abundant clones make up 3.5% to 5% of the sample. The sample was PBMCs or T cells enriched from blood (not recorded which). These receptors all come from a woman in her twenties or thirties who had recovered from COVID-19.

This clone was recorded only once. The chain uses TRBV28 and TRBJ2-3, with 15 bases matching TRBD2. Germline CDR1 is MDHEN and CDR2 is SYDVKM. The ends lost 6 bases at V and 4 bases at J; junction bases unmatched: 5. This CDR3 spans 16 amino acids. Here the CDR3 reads CASRGGTSGRPDTQYF. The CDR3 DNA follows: TGTGCCAGCAGGGGGGGGACTAGCGGGAGGCCAGATACGCAGTATTTT. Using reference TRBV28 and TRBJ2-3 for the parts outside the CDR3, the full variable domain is DVKVTQSSRYLVKRTGEKVFLECVQDMDHENMFWYRQDPGLGLRLIYFSYDVKMKEKGDIPEGYSVSREKKERFSLILESASTNQTSMYLCASRGGTSGRPDTQYFGPGTRLTVL.

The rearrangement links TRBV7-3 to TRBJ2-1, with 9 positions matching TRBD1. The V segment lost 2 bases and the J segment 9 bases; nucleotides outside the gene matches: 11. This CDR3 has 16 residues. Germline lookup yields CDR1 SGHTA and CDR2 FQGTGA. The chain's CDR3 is CASSLPGQGSFAEQFF. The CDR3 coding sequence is TGTGCCAGCAGCTTACCCGGACAGGGGTCCTTTGCTGAGCAGTTCTTC.